This T cell receptor (beta chain) was documented in a study of shared clonotypes between healthy human individuals. Study-wide findings and caveats: What limited the represented genetic and exposure-history diversity was the small number of donors.

Germline CDR1 reads MRHNA; CDR2 reads SNTAGT. V gave up 8 bases and J gave up 0 bases; unmatched junction bases: 4. This CDR3 spans 14 amino acids. Worth noting for this clone: Its antigen remains unknown.

Libraries were prepared by immunoSEQ multiplex PCR; TCRdb keeps only in-frame clonotypes and omits some of them. The sample carries about 2.4 million clones, over 85% recorded once. The clonotype was recovered from a man younger than 30 in good health. Some clones in this sample may be carry-over from other donors' samples. This chain uses TRBV6-4 with TRBJ2-1, with 7 bases fitting TRBD1. The sample consisted of naive CD4+ T cells from PBMCs. Sample subset: CD45RA+ positively selected. CDR3 amino acids: CASSRDSSYNEQFF. The CDR3 region has the DNA TGTGCCAGCTCCCGGGACAGCTCCTACAATGAGCAGTTCTTC.